This T cell receptor (beta chain) was recovered during a study of regulatory T cells in long-lasting Graves disease. General study results and limits: Comparison showed that persistent patients shared more public clonotypes (2,741) than new patients (approximately 870).

Building of the TCR beta libraries involved iRepertoire HTBI primers and Arm-PCR of CDR3 regions. TCRdb itself ran the multiplex PCR reads through MiXCR, one entry per CDR3 protein. The data hold fewer than 550,000 distinct CDR3 sequences, with about 15% observed a single time. Time point indicated: newly diagnosed GD, antithyroid drugs for less than 3 months. There was RNA extracted from PBMCs, and the TCR library was made from it. This clonotype was recorded a few times. Antigen unknown. The CDR3 is made up of 18 amino acids. Germline lookup yields CDR1 KGHSH and CDR2 LQKENI. The J segment lost 2 bases and the V segment lost 3 bases, leaving 13 bases of the junction unmatched. These sequences were also reported in another study, on T cells in Graves' hyperthyroidism and ophthalmopathy. In that study: Ophthalmopathy prediction by the model preceded onset by a median about 6 months.

The specimen was peripheral blood mononuclear cells (PBMCs), collected at new diagnosis, from a patient treated with antithyroid drugs. The chain has TRBV18 and TRBJ2-7; 10 positions match TRBD2. The receptor comes from a woman between 40 and 65 years old with Graves disease. As DNA, the CDR3 is TGTGCCAGCTCACCCATTGTGTTAGCGGGGGGCGATCCCTACGAGCAGTACTTC. Translating it yields CASSPIVLAGGDPYEQYF.